The rows below give T cell receptor beta chains drawn from one sample of a study of metastatic and nonmetastatic thyroid tumors. TCRdb reanalyzed the PCR reads via MiXCR. The table shows around 41,000 clones, with approximately 12% occurring only once. Sequencing was carried out using blood. The receptors stem from a female donor with papillary thyroid cancer or a benign thyroid nodule (not recorded which). Some clones in this sample may be carry-over from other donors' samples. Each CDR3 is given with its conserved first and last residue. The D gene is left open where the match is weak. The size entry is marked missing in some rows and otherwise reads once, few, many or a size class.

V	size	D	length	J	CDR3	DNA
TRBV6-1	-	-	12	TRBJ1-2	CASSVKGDGYTF	TGTGCCAGCAGTGTAAAGGGAGATGGCTACACCTTC
TRBV18	many	-	14	TRBJ2-2	CASSPGTEYEKLFF	TGTGCCAGCTCCCCCGGGACGGAGTATGAGAAGCTGTTTTTT
TRBV11-3	many	-	13	TRBJ1-1	CASSLDGVTEAFF	TGTGCCAGCAGCTTAGATGGGGTTACTGAAGCTTTCTTT
TRBV2	-	-	15	TRBJ2-1	CASSESGPRSGEQFF	TGTGCCAGCAGTGAATCGGGCCCCCGGTCCGGTGAGCAGTTCTTC
TRBV28	-	-	12	TRBJ2-6	CASRIGANVLTF	TGTGCCAGCAGGATAGGCGCCAACGTCCTGACTTTC
TRBV6-1	many	TRBD1	15	TRBJ1-5	CASSNPGQTYQPQHF	TGTGCCAGCAGTAACCCGGGACAGACTTATCAGCCCCAGCATTTT
TRBV24-1	many	TRBD2	17	TRBJ2-7	CAISPGTSEFLSYEQYF	TGTGCCATCAGCCCCGGGACTAGCGAGTTCCTTTCCTACGAGCAGTACTTC
TRBV28	many	-	16	TRBJ2-5	CASSLGVGSSQETQYF	TGTGCCAGCAGTCTCGGGGTTGGGTCTTCCCAAGAGACCCAGTACTTC
TRBV29-1	few	TRBD1	16	TRBJ1-2	CSVEDSSTGGNYGYTF	TGCAGCGTTGAAGATTCCAGTACAGGGGGTAACTATGGCTACACCTTC
TRBV7-6	many	-	14	TRBJ2-2	CASSPTGPTGELFF	TGTGCCAGCAGCCCCACAGGGCCCACCGGGGAGCTGTTTTTT
TRBV11-2	many	TRBD1	17	TRBJ1-1	CASSLEGYTGENTEAFF	TGTGCCAGCAGCTTAGAGGGGTACACAGGGGAAAACACTGAAGCTTTCTTT
TRBV20-1	many	TRBD1	14	TRBJ1-2	CSALRDREIYGYTF	TGCAGTGCGCTGAGGGACAGGGAAATCTATGGCTACACCTTC
TRBV5-4	few	-	14	TRBJ2-3	CASSFTQSTDTQYF	TGTGCCAGCAGCTTTACCCAATCCACAGATACGCAGTATTTT
TRBV6-1	few	-	17	TRBJ1-1	CVSSEREYGQRKTEAFF	TGTGTCAGCAGTGAGAGGGAGTACGGACAGCGGAAAACTGAAGCTTTCTTT
TRBV6-1	many	-	13	TRBJ2-7	CASSELGTYEQYF	TGTGCCAGCAGTGAACTTGGCACCTACGAGCAGTACTTC
TRBV12-3/TRBV12-4	many	-	15	TRBJ2-3	CASSSWTASTDTQYF	TGTGCCAGCAGTTCTTGGACGGCTAGCACAGATACGCAGTATTTT
TRBV6-1	medium-sized	TRBD1	15	TRBJ1-2	CASSGIDRVNYGYTF	TGTGCCAGCAGTGGAATAGACAGGGTTAACTATGGCTACACCTTC
TRBV12-3/TRBV12-4	-	TRBD2	18	TRBJ2-7	CASLGSGTSGRATYEQYF	TGTGCCAGCTTAGGCAGCGGGACTAGCGGAAGAGCGACCTACGAGCAGTACTTC
TRBV19	many	TRBD1	15	TRBJ1-5	CASSIPRGLDQPQHF	TGTGCCAGTAGTATACCCAGGGGGCTAGATCAGCCCCAGCATTTT
TRBV27	many	-	15	TRBJ1-6	CASSLKGRENSPLHF	TGTGCCAGCAGTTTAAAAGGGAGGGAGAATTCACCCCTCCACTTT
TRBV3-1	many	-	15	TRBJ2-6	CASSHRASGANVLTF	TGTGCCAGCAGCCACCGGGCCTCTGGGGCCAACGTCCTGACTTTC
TRBV6-1	many	-	13	TRBJ1-1	CASAWAANTEAFF	TGTGCCAGTGCATGGGCGGCGAACACTGAAGCTTTCTTT
TRBV20-1	-	TRBD2	14	TRBJ2-1	CSAAGGRRGNEQFF	TGCAGTGCGGCGGGGGGGAGGAGAGGGAATGAGCAGTTCTTC
TRBV25-1	few	TRBD1	15	TRBJ1-4	CASSEPTSGGEKLFF	TGTGCCAGCAGTGAACCTACCTCAGGGGGTGAAAAACTGTTTTTT
TRBV20-1	many	TRBD2	18	TRBJ2-7	CSARDGTSGRFPGYEQYF	TGCAGTGCTAGAGACGGGACTAGCGGGCGGTTCCCAGGCTACGAGCAGTACTTC
TRBV6-5	medium-sized	-	14	TRBJ2-1	CASSYEARVNEQFF	TGTGCCAGCAGTTACGAGGCTAGGGTGAATGAGCAGTTCTTC
TRBV19	many	-	17	TRBJ1-1	CASSIGDDRRANTEAFF	TGTGCCAGTAGTATAGGGGATGATCGCAGGGCCAACACTGAAGCTTTCTTT
TRBV2	many	-	16	TRBJ2-7	CASSEGGQGTIYEQYF	TGTGCCAGCAGTGAAGGGGGTCAGGGGACTATCTACGAGCAGTACTTC
TRBV7-8	many	-	14	TRBJ1-6	CASSLGGGNSPLHF	TGTGCCAGCAGCTTAGGGGGCGGGAATTCACCCCTCCACTTT
TRBV7-2	-	-	13	TRBJ1-1	CASSVTANTEAFF	TGTGCCAGCAGCGTGACCGCAAACACTGAAGCTTTCTTT
TRBV27	few	TRBD1	13	TRBJ1-2	CAIAPNRGYGYTF	TGTGCCATCGCCCCGAACAGGGGCTATGGCTACACCTTC
TRBV18	-	TRBD2	16	TRBJ2-1	CASSPPGLAGPNEQFF	TGTGCCAGCTCACCACCGGGACTAGCGGGTCCCAATGAGCAGTTCTTC
TRBV6-1	many	-	15	TRBJ2-5	CASSEASQGQETQYF	TGTGCCAGCAGTGAAGCGTCGCAGGGACAAGAGACCCAGTACTTC
TRBV7-2	-	-	15	TRBJ1-2	CASSLGAIASYGYTF	TGTGCCAGCAGCTTAGGGGCTATCGCATCCTATGGCTACACCTTC
TRBV5-6	-	TRBD2	15	TRBJ2-5	CASSPTAGGVETQYF	TGTGCCAGCAGCCCCACAGCGGGGGGGGTGGAGACCCAGTACTTC
TRBV15	few	-	14	TRBJ1-3	CATSRTVHCPTTYF	TGTGCCACCAGCAGAACAGTCCATTGCCCCACCACATATTTT
TRBV14	many	-	15	TRBJ1-2	CASSPKGLSSYGYTF	TGTGCCAGCAGCCCTAAGGGGCTGTCGAGCTATGGCTACACCTTC
TRBV20-1	many	TRBD2	15	TRBJ2-1	CSARDGASGFDEQFF	TGCAGTGCTAGAGATGGAGCTAGCGGGTTTGATGAGCAGTTCTTC
TRBV28	many	-	13	TRBJ2-6	CASSGSGANVLTF	TGTGCCAGCTCTGGCTCTGGGGCCAACGTCCTGACTTTC
TRBV12-3/TRBV12-4	-	TRBD1	14	TRBJ1-1	CASSSRTGGTEAFF	TGTGCCAGCAGTTCTCGGACAGGGGGGACTGAAGCTTTCTTT
TRBV20-1	many	TRBD2	15	TRBJ2-7	CSARDPMAGEGEQYF	TGCAGTGCTAGAGATCCCATGGCGGGAGAGGGCGAGCAGTACTTC
TRBV28	many	-	12	TRBJ1-1	CASRSENTEAFF	TGTGCCAGCAGGTCGGAGAACACTGAAGCTTTCTTT
TRBV9	many	TRBD2	16	TRBJ2-1	CASSPRGLAGGNEQFF	TGTGCCAGCAGCCCCCGGGGACTAGCGGGAGGCAATGAGCAGTTCTTC
TRBV11-2	many	-	13	TRBJ2-1	CASSLISYNEQFF	TGTGCCAGCAGCTTAATCTCGTACAATGAGCAGTTCTTC
TRBV5-1	-	TRBD1	16	TRBJ1-4	CASSLAQGATNEKLFF	TGCGCCAGCAGCTTGGCCCAGGGGGCAACTAATGAAAAACTGTTTTTT
TRBV9	many	-	13	TRBJ2-6	CASSVAGANVLTF	TGTGCCAGCAGCGTAGCAGGGGCCAACGTCCTGACTTTC
TRBV7-3	many	-	13	TRBJ2-5	CASSLTLGETQYF	TGTGCCAGCAGCTTAACGTTGGGGGAGACCCAGTACTTC
TRBV9	few	TRBD1	16	TRBJ2-1	CASSSSAGQGYNEQSF	TGTGCCAGCAGCTCCAGCGCGGGACAGGGGTACAATGAGCAGTCCTTC
TRBV6-2/TRBV6-3	many	-	16	TRBJ2-3	CASSFYQQGYADTQYF	TGTGCCAGCAGTTTTTACCAACAGGGATACGCAGATACGCAGTATTTT
TRBV10-3	few	-	14	TRBJ2-7	CAISEAGSLYEQYF	TGTGCCATCAGTGAGGCGGGATCACTCTACGAGCAGTACTTC
TRBV30	-	-	15	TRBJ1-2	CAWAPQSRGFYGYTF	TGTGCCTGGGCTCCTCAATCCAGGGGCTTCTATGGCTACACCTTC
TRBV19	many	-	12	TRBJ1-4	CASSKFRDKVFF	TGTGCCAGTAGTAAATTCCGGGACAAAGTGTTTTTT
TRBV4-2	many	TRBD2	18	TRBJ2-1	CASSQDGRGLAAYNEQFF	TGTGCCAGCAGCCAAGATGGGCGAGGTCTAGCGGCCTACAATGAGCAGTTCTTC
TRBV11-2	few	TRBD1	17	TRBJ1-5	CASSSRQGTGGNQPRHF	TGTGCCAGCAGCTCGCGACAGGGGACAGGGGGCAACCAGCCCCGGCATTTT
TRBV11-2	many	-	15	TRBJ2-3	CASSLERAAGDTQYF	TGTGCCAGCAGCTTAGAGCGGGCCGCGGGAGATACGCAGTATTTT